Listed below are T cell receptor beta chains from one sample, sequenced in a study of T cells in Graves' hyperthyroidism and ophthalmopathy. Using its own MiXCR run on the multiplex PCR reads, TCRdb lists one record per CDR3 protein. The table has more than 250,000 distinct CDR3 sequences, roughly 15% seen once. The sequencing sample was made of blood. These receptors all come from a woman in her forties or fifties with Graves' hyperthyroidism that later progressed to Graves' ophthalmopathy. CDR3s include the opening cysteine and the closing phenylalanine or tryptophan. Fields, in order: J gene, clone size, D gene, V gene, CDR3 protein, CDR3 DNA. D genes are given only for firm matches. Where a row states a size, it is once, few, many or the class of an expanded clone; other rows omit it.

TRBJ1-1,few,-,TRBV20-1,CSARKGAQNTGAFF,TGCAGTGCTAGAAAAGGGGCCCAGAACACTGGAGCTTTCTTT
TRBJ1-5,many,-,TRBV28,CASSLRGDNQPQHF,TGTGCCAGCAGTTTAAGGGGAGACAATCAGCCCCAGCATTTT
TRBJ1-1,many,TRBD1,TRBV20-1,CSARDRGVVTEAFF,TGCAGTGCTAGAGACAGGGGGGTAGTAACTGAAGCTTTCTTT
TRBJ1-1,few,-,TRBV4-1,CASSQDSKEPEAFF,TGCGCCAGCAGCCAAGATAGCAAGGAACCAGAAGCTTTCTTT
TRBJ2-1,once,TRBD2,TRBV29-1,CSVEDPLGNRGRTSGLFF,TGCAGCGTTGAAGATCCCTTAGGGAATAGAGGAAGGACTAGCGGGCTGTTCTTC
TRBJ1-2,-,-,TRBV18,CASSPPEGLNGYTF,TGTGCCAGCTCACCACCGGAGGGTCTAAATGGCTACACCTTC
TRBJ2-1,many,TRBD2,TRBV20-1,CSASGSGRGSYNEQFF,TGCAGTGCTAGTGGTAGCGGGAGAGGATCCTACAATGAGCAGTTCTTC
TRBJ1-5,many,-,TRBV28,CASSLFHRSARQPQHF,TGTGCCAGCAGTTTATTCCACAGGTCCGCGAGGCAGCCCCAGCATTTT
TRBJ2-1,-,-,TRBV18,CASSPFDTEQFF,TGTGCCAGCTCACCATTCGACACTGAGCAGTTCTTC
TRBJ1-1,many,-,TRBV28,CAIRKVLGTEAFF,TGTGCCATCCGCAAAGTTTTGGGAACTGAAGCTTTCTTT
TRBJ2-7,many,-,TRBV20-1,CSARVPGMTHEQYF,TGCAGTGCTAGAGTCCCGGGGATGACCCACGAGCAGTACTTC
TRBJ2-5,many,TRBD2,TRBV10-3,CAISPSSGSKETQYF,TGTGCCATCAGTCCCTCTAGCGGGAGTAAAGAGACCCAGTACTTC
TRBJ2-1,-,TRBD2,TRBV19,CASSIEAGFNWREYNEQFF,TGTGCCAGTAGTATAGAGGCAGGGTTCAACTGGCGGGAGTACAATGAGCAGTTCTTC
TRBJ2-1,many,-,TRBV10-3,CAISDRGNEQFF,TGTGCCATCAGTGATCGGGGGAATGAGCAGTTCTTC
TRBJ2-1,many,TRBD1,TRBV6-1,CASDRVRGIYNEQFF,TGTGCCAGCGACAGGGTAAGGGGGATTTACAATGAGCAGTTCTTC
TRBJ1-2,many,TRBD1,TRBV11-2,CASSRIKGQGVKHGYTF,TGTGCCAGCAGCCGCATCAAGGGACAGGGGGTTAAACATGGCTACACCTTC
TRBJ1-1,-,-,TRBV19,CASSLLSDTEAFF,TGTGCCAGTAGTCTCCTAAGCGACACTGAAGCTTTCTTT
TRBJ1-5,many,-,TRBV20-1,CSATGPHPNQPQHF,TGCAGTGCTACCGGCCCACATCCCAATCAGCCCCAGCATTTT
TRBJ2-7,many,-,TRBV20-1,CSAREAAYEQYF,TGCAGTGCTAGAGAAGCGGCCTACGAGCAGTACTTC
TRBJ2-2,few,TRBD2,TRBV9,CASSGLAGVGGELFF,TGTGCCAGCAGCGGACTAGCGGGAGTCGGCGGGGAGCTGTTTTTT
TRBJ2-5,many,-,TRBV5-1,CASSLVKGTHQETQYF,TGCGCCAGCAGCTTGGTAAAGGGGACCCACCAAGAGACCCAGTACTTC
TRBJ2-3,many,TRBD2,TRBV27,CASLGVAGGLDTQYF,TGTGCCAGCCTTGGGGTAGCGGGAGGTCTAGATACGCAGTATTTT
TRBJ2-3,many,-,TRBV6-5,CASSYSSGPDDTQYF,TGTGCCAGCAGTTACTCAAGCGGTCCCGACGATACGCAGTATTTT
TRBJ2-7,many,TRBD2,TRBV28,CASRTSGNKYEQYF,TGTGCCAGCAGGACTAGCGGGAACAAGTACGAGCAGTACTTC
TRBJ2-7,many,TRBD2,TRBV20-1,CSATSGPSYEQYF,TGCAGTGCTACTAGCGGGCCCTCCTACGAGCAGTACTTC
TRBJ1-1,-,-,TRBV5-5,CASSLRFEAFF,TGTGCCAGCAGCTTGAGGTTTGAAGCTTTCTTT
TRBJ2-1,few,TRBD1,TRBV11-2,CANSPGQGTYNEQFF,TGTGCCAACAGCCCTGGACAGGGGACCTACAATGAGCAGTTCTTC
TRBJ2-1,many,-,TRBV5-1,CASAELFNEQFF,TGCGCCTCAGCGGAGCTATTTAATGAGCAGTTCTTC
TRBJ2-1,many,TRBD2,TRBV28,CASSSGLSSGYEQFF,TGTGCCAGCAGTTCTGGACTTTCTAGCGGGTACGAGCAGTTCTTC
TRBJ1-4,many,-,TRBV2,CASSVNSVSNEKLFF,TGTGCCAGCAGTGTAAACAGCGTCTCTAATGAAAAACTGTTTTTT
TRBJ2-3,many,-,TRBV20-1,CSASRRGIGTDTQYF,TGCAGTGCTAGCCGGCGAGGGATTGGCACAGATACGCAGTATTTT
TRBJ2-7,many,TRBD1,TRBV20-1,CSALDRAEQYF,TGCAGTGCCTTGGACAGGGCCGAGCAGTACTTC
TRBJ2-7,-,TRBD2,TRBV20-1,CSARSGGGGYEQYF,TGCAGTGCTAGATCGGGGGGGGGCGGGTACGAGCAGTACTTC
TRBJ1-2,many,-,TRBV11-2,CASSLDRRTNYGYTF,TGTGCCAGCAGCTTAGATAGGCGCACAAACTATGGCTACACCTTC
TRBJ1-2,-,TRBD1,TRBV30,CAWRARTGPYGYTF,TGTGCCTGGAGGGCCCGGACAGGGCCCTATGGCTACACCTTC
TRBJ1-1,-,-,TRBV6-6,CASSYTSMQEAFF,TGTGCCAGCAGTTACACGTCCATGCAGGAAGCTTTCTTT
TRBJ2-4,many,TRBD2,TRBV5-1,CASSQSLAGPKNIQYF,TGCGCCAGCAGCCAATCACTAGCGGGACCCAAAAACATTCAGTACTTC
TRBJ1-6,few,-,TRBV5-1,CASRSEPRAAPLHF,TGCGCCAGCAGAAGTGAACCAAGAGCTGCACCCCTCCACTTT
TRBJ2-7,medium-sized,-,TRBV7-8,CASSTQTGTSPYEQYF,TGTGCCAGCAGCACACAAACCGGGACGTCTCCCTACGAGCAGTACTTC
TRBJ2-5,many,TRBD1,TRBV10-3,CAISGGQGDQETQYF,TGTGCCATCAGTGGGGGACAGGGGGACCAAGAGACCCAGTACTTC
TRBJ2-5,many,-,TRBV5-1,CASSLNTASGETQYF,TGCGCCAGCAGCTTGAACACAGCCAGCGGGGAGACCCAGTACTTC
TRBJ2-6,-,-,TRBV6-5,CASSYSNRAFSGANVLTF,TGTGCCAGCAGTTACTCCAACAGGGCCTTCTCTGGGGCCAACGTCCTGACTTTC
TRBJ1-2,many,-,TRBV5-1,CASSLAANYGYTF,TGTGCCAGCAGTTTGGCGGCTAACTATGGCTACACCTTC
TRBJ2-1,many,-,TRBV5-1,CASSLGVPSNEQFF,TGCGCCAGCAGCTTAGGGGTTCCATCAAATGAGCAGTTCTTC
TRBJ2-2,many,TRBD1,TRBV9,CASSVPGQGNTGELFF,TGTGCCAGCAGCGTTCCTGGACAGGGGAACACCGGGGAGCTGTTTTTT
TRBJ2-7,few,TRBD1,TRBV13,CAGSLRRGQGAREEQYF,TGTGCCGGCAGCCTAAGGAGGGGACAGGGGGCGCGTGAGGAGCAGTACTTC
TRBJ1-2,many,TRBD1,TRBV28,CASSFLRTGGVSYYGYTF,TGTGCCAGCAGTTTCCTTAGGACAGGGGGAGTTTCCTACTATGGCTACACCTTC
TRBJ1-5,-,TRBD1,TRBV28,CAITGTGGLYSNQPQHF,TGTGCCATCACCGGGACAGGGGGCCTTTATAGCAATCAGCCCCAGCATTTT
TRBJ2-7,many,TRBD2,TRBV5-1,CASSLGDYPYVEQYF,TGCGCCAGCAGCTTGGGGGACTACCCCTACGTGGAGCAGTACTTC
TRBJ1-4,few,TRBD1,TRBV2,CASIEMRQGGLNEKLFF,TGTGCCAGCATCGAAATGAGGCAGGGGGGACTAAATGAAAAACTGTTTTTT
TRBJ1-5,-,-,TRBV30,CAWNRDRNQPQHF,TGTGCCTGGAATCGTGACCGAAATCAGCCCCAGCATTTT
TRBJ2-1,many,TRBD2,TRBV2,CASVREGNEQFF,TGTGCCAGCGTCCGGGAGGGGAATGAGCAGTTCTTC
TRBJ2-7,many,-,TRBV6-6,CASSYGEGDEQYF,TGTGCCAGCAGTTACGGAGAGGGGGACGAGCAGTACTTC
TRBJ2-7,many,-,TRBV10-3,CATFSGLDYEQYF,TGTGCCACCTTCTCGGGCCTCGATTACGAGCAGTACTTC
TRBJ1-3,few,TRBD1,TRBV7-9,CASRPGQPLGIDGNTIYF,TGTGCCAGCAGGCCGGGACAGCCCTTGGGGATTGATGGAAACACCATATATTTT
TRBJ2-7,many,-,TRBV2,CASSGVEQYF,TGTGCCAGCAGTGGGGTCGAGCAGTACTTC